A selection of T cell receptor beta chains follows, all from one sample in a study of blood T cell repertoires in COVID-19. Clones were read by immunoSEQ multiplex PCR, and TCRdb kept only the in-frame ones, dropping some. The sample consists of about 300,000 clones, nearly 90% of them appearing once. The sequenced sample was PBMCs or T cells enriched from blood (not recorded which). Every receptor here comes from a woman younger than 45 who had recovered from COVID-19. Both conserved end residues are part of each CDR3. Fields, in order: V gene, J gene, CDR3 protein.

V gene: TRBV2; J gene: TRBJ1-5; CDR3 protein: CASSPRGGSPNMYSNQPQHF
V gene: TRBV5-6; J gene: TRBJ1-2; CDR3 protein: CASSFRGQGGGYTF
V gene: TRBV30; J gene: TRBJ1-5; CDR3 protein: CAWGRTVLHQPQHF
V gene: TRBV30; J gene: TRBJ1-5; CDR3 protein: CAWSERAGQPQHF
V gene: TRBV18; J gene: TRBJ2-5; CDR3 protein: CASSPRQGTGSQETQYF
V gene: TRBV30; J gene: TRBJ2-3; CDR3 protein: CAWTGGGGTDTQYF
V gene: TRBV2; J gene: TRBJ2-5; CDR3 protein: CASSDSIGGFGETQYF
V gene: TRBV7-2; J gene: TRBJ1-1; CDR3 protein: CASSLVGGQSTEAFF
V gene: TRBV5-1; J gene: TRBJ1-1; CDR3 protein: CASSIIGTEIGEAFF
V gene: TRBV5-5; J gene: TRBJ2-7; CDR3 protein: CASTPTGSFPYEQYF
V gene: TRBV3-1/TRBV3-2; J gene: TRBJ2-1; CDR3 protein: CASSPPRASGGYNEQFF
V gene: TRBV12-3/TRBV12-4; J gene: TRBJ1-4; CDR3 protein: CASTAGEKLFF
V gene: TRBV18; J gene: TRBJ2-7; CDR3 protein: CASSLKDLGSSYEQYF
V gene: TRBV6-1; J gene: TRBJ1-1; CDR3 protein: CASSGLAGVVNTEAFF
V gene: TRBV11-2; J gene: TRBJ1-4; CDR3 protein: CASSLVSGTGEKLFF
V gene: TRBV14; J gene: TRBJ1-1; CDR3 protein: CASSQEYGITEAFF
V gene: TRBV18; J gene: TRBJ2-2; CDR3 protein: CASSPSSGGIVTGELFF
V gene: TRBV29-1; J gene: TRBJ1-3; CDR3 protein: CSVEGGTLGNTIYF
V gene: TRBV10-3; J gene: TRBJ2-7; CDR3 protein: CAISGQGADEQYF
V gene: TRBV19; J gene: TRBJ1-2; CDR3 protein: CASSIKGRDYGYTF
V gene: TRBV9; J gene: TRBJ2-1; CDR3 protein: CASSVASSGGDFFF
V gene: TRBV2; J gene: TRBJ2-1; CDR3 protein: CASTEGLGGEQFF
V gene: TRBV18; J gene: TRBJ1-2; CDR3 protein: CASSSAGTGRQPYGYTF
V gene: TRBV9; J gene: TRBJ1-6; CDR3 protein: CASSSPTADNSPLHF
V gene: TRBV24-1; J gene: TRBJ2-2; CDR3 protein: CATSGGWDTGELFF
V gene: TRBV27; J gene: TRBJ1-5; CDR3 protein: CASSPQGGQPQHF
V gene: TRBV2; J gene: TRBJ1-1; CDR3 protein: CASSPRFLNTEAFF
V gene: TRBV14; J gene: TRBJ1-1; CDR3 protein: CASSQLLASEAFF
V gene: TRBV7-9; J gene: TRBJ1-6; CDR3 protein: CASRVDRGNSPLHF
V gene: TRBV27; J gene: TRBJ2-7; CDR3 protein: CASSNLGTGIHEQYF
V gene: TRBV27; J gene: TRBJ1-1; CDR3 protein: CASSSSRGGTEAFF
V gene: TRBV6-1; J gene: TRBJ1-3; CDR3 protein: CASSERETGTVSGNTIYF
V gene: TRBV12-3/TRBV12-4; J gene: TRBJ1-1; CDR3 protein: CASKLTGGTEAFF
V gene: TRBV30; J gene: TRBJ2-1; CDR3 protein: CAWSEIGGEQFF
V gene: TRBV3-1/TRBV3-2; J gene: TRBJ2-3; CDR3 protein: CASSHAGLAGGYTDTQYF
V gene: TRBV6-4; J gene: TRBJ1-1; CDR3 protein: CASKSQGEGTEAFF
V gene: TRBV5-1; J gene: TRBJ2-5; CDR3 protein: CASTKTGGPETQYF
V gene: TRBV7-7; J gene: TRBJ2-3; CDR3 protein: CASSLLGATDTQYF
V gene: TRBV10-1; J gene: TRBJ1-5; CDR3 protein: CASIEGTSNQPQHF
V gene: TRBV19; J gene: TRBJ1-2; CDR3 protein: CASSIVQGADYGYTF